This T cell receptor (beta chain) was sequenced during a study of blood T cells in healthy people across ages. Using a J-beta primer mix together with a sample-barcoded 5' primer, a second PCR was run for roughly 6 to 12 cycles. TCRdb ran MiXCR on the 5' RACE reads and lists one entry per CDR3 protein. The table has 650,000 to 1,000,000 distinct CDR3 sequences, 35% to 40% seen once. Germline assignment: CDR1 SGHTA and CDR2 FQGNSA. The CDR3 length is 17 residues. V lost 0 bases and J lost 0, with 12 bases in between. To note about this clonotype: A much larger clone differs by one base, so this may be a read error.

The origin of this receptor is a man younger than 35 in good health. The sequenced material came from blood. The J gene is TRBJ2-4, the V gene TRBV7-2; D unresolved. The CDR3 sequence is CASSLASRRLAKNIQYF. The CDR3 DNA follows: TGTGCCAGCAGCTTAGCCTCTCGACGATTAGCCAAAAACATTCAGTACTTC.